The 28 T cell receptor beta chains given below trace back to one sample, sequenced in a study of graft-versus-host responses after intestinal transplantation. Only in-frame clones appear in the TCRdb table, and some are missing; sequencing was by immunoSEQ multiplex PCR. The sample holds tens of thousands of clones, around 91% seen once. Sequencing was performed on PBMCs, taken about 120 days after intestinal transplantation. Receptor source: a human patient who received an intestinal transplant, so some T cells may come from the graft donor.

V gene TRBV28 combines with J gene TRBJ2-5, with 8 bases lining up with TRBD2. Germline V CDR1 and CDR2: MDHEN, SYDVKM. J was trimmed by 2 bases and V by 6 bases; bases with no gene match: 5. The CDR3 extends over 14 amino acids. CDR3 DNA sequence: TGTGCCAGCAGCCCCGGGGGGGGACAAGAGACCCAGTACTTC. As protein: CASSPGGGQETQYF.

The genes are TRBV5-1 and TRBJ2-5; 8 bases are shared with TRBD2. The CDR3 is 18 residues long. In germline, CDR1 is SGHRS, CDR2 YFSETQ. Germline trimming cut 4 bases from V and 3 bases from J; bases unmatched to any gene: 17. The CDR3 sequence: CASSPGTSSGNVEETQYF. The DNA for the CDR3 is TGCGCCAGCAGCCCCGGGACTAGTTCAGGGAACGTGGAAGAGACCCAGTACTTC.

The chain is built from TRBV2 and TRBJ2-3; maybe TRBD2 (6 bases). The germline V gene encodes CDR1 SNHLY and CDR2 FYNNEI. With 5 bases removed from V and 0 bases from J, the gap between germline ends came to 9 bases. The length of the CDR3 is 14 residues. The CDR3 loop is CASSTGVSTDTQYF. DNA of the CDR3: TGTGCCAGCAGTACGGGGGTGAGCACAGATACGCAGTATTTT.

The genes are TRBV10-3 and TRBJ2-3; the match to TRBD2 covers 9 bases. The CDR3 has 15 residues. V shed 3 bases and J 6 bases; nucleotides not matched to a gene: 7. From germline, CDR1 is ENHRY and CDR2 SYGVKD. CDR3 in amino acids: CAISELAGVTDTQYF. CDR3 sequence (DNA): TGTGCCATCAGTGAATTAGCGGGAGTGACGGATACGCAGTATTTT.

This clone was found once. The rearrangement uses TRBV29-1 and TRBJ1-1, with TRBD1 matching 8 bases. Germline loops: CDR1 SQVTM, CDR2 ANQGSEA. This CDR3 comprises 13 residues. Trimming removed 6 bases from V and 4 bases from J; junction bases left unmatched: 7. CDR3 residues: CSVQGASGTEAFF. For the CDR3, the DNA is TGCAGCGTCCAGGGGGCGTCTGGCACTGAAGCTTTCTTT.

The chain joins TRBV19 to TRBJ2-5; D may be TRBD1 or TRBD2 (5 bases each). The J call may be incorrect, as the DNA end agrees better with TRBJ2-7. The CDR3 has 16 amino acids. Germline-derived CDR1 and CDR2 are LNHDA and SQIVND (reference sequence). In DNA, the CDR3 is TGTGCCGACTCTCCGGGGCCAGGGAATAGCTCCTACGAGCAGTACTTC. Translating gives CADSPGPGNSSYEQYF.

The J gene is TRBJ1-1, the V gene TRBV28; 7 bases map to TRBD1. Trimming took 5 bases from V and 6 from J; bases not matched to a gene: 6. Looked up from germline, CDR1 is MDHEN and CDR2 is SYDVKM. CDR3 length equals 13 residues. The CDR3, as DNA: TGTGCCAGCAGTCGCGACAGGGTCGCTGAAGCTTTCTTT. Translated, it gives CASSRDRVAEAFF.

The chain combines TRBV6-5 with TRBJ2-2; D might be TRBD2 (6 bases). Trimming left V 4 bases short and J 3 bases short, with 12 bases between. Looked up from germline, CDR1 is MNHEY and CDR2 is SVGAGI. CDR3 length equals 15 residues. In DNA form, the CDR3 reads TGTGCCAGCAGTTTCGTGTGGGAGGACACCGGGGAGCTGTTTTTT. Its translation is CASSFVWEDTGELFF.

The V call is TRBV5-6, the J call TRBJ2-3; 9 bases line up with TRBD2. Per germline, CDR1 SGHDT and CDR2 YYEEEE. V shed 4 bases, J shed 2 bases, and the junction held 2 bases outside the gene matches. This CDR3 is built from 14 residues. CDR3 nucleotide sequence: TGTGCCAGCAGCCCGGGACTAGCCACAGATACGCAGTATTTT. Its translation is CASSPGLATDTQYF. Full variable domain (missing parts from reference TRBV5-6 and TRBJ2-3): DAGVTQSPTHLIKTRGQQVTLRCSPKSGHDTVSWYQQALGQGPQFIFQYYEEEERQRGNFPDRFSGHQFPNYSSELNVNALLLGDSALYLCASSPGLATDTQYFGPGTRLTVL.

For the CDR3, the DNA is TGTGCCAGCAGCGTAGCCCCGGGACCTCAAGAGACCCAGTACTTC. It is translated as CASSVAPGPQETQYF. This sequence joins TRBV9 and TRBJ2-5; tentatively, D is TRBD1 or TRBD2 (5 bases each). CDR3 size: 15 residues. Trimming removed 0 bases at V and 2 bases at J, with 11 bases between. From germline, CDR1 is SGDLS and CDR2 YYNGEE.

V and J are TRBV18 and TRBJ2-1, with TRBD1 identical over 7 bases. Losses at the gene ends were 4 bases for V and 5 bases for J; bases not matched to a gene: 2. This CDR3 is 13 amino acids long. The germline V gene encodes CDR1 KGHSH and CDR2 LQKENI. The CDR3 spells CASSLDRDNEQFF. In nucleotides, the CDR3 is TGTGCCAGCTCACTAGACAGGGACAATGAGCAGTTCTTC.

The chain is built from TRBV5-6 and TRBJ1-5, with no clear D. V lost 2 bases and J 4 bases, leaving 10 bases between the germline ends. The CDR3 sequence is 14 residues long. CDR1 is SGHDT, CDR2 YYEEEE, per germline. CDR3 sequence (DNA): TGTGCCAGCAGCTTCACCCGGGAGAATCAGCCCCAGCATTTT. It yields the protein CASSFTRENQPQHF. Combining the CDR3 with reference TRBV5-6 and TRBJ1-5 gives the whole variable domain DAGVTQSPTHLIKTRGQQVTLRCSPKSGHDTVSWYQQALGQGPQFIFQYYEEEERQRGNFPDRFSGHQFPNYSSELNVNALLLGDSALYLCASSFTRENQPQHFGDGTRLSIL.

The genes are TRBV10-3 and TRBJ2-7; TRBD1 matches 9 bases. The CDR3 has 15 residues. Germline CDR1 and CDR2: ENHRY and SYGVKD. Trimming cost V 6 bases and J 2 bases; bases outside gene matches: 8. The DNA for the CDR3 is TGTGCCATCAGGGGAGACAGGGGGGACGCCTACGAGCAGTACTTC. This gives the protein CAIRGDRGDAYEQYF.

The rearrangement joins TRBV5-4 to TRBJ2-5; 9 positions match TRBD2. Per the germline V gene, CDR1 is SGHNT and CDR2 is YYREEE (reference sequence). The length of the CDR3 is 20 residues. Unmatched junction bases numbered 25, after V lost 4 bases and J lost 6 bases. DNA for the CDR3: TGTGCCAGCAGCAACGTACGCGGCGGGACGGGTAGCGGGAGAGAGAAGACCCAGTACTTC. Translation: CASSNVRGGTGSGREKTQYF.

The chain's CDR3 is CASSFGWGAGYVNIQYF. CDR3 DNA sequence: TGTGCCAGTAGTTTCGGTTGGGGGGCCGGTTACGTGAACATTCAGTACTTC. The gene calls are TRBV19 and TRBJ2-4; D possibly uses TRBD1 or TRBD2 (6 bases each). The CDR3 is 17 amino acids. V was pared by 5 bases and J by 7 bases, with 24 bases between. The V gene's germline CDR1 is LNHDA and CDR2 SQIVND (reference sequence). Full variable domain (rest looked up from reference TRBV19 and TRBJ2-4): DGGITQSPKYLFRKEGQNVTLSCEQNLNHDAMYWYRQDPGQGLRLIYYSQIVNDFQKGDIAEGYSVSREKKESFPLTVTSAQKNPTAFYLCASSFGWGAGYVNIQYFGAGTRLSVL.

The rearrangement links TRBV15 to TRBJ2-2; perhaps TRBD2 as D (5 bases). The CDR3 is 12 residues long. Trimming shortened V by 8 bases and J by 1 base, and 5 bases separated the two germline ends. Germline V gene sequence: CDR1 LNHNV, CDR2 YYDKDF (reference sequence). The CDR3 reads CATGGNTGELFF. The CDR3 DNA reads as TGTGCCACCGGAGGGAACACCGGGGAGCTGTTTTTT.

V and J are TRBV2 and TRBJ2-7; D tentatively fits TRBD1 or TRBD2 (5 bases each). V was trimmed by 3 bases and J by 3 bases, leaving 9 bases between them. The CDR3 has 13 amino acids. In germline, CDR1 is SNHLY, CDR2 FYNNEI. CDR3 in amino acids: CASSDVGDYEQYF. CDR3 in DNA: TGTGCCAGCAGTGATGTGGGGGACTACGAGCAGTACTTC.

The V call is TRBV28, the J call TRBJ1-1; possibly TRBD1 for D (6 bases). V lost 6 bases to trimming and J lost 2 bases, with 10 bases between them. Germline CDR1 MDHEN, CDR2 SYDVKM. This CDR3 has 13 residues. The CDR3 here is CASRRQVNTEAFF. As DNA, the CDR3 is TGTGCCAGCAGGAGACAGGTCAACACTGAAGCTTTCTTT. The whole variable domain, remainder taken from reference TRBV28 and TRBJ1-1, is DVKVTQSSRYLVKRTGEKVFLECVQDMDHENMFWYRQDPGLGLRLIYFSYDVKMKEKGDIPEGYSVSREKKERFSLILESASTNQTSMYLCASRRQVNTEAFFGQGTRLTVV.

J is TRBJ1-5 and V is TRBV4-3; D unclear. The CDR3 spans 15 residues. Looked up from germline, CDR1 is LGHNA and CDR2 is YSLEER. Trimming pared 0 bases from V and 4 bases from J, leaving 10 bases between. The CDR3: CASSQDLQTNQPQHF. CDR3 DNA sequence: TGCGCCAGCAGCCAAGACTTACAGACTAATCAGCCCCAGCATTTT.

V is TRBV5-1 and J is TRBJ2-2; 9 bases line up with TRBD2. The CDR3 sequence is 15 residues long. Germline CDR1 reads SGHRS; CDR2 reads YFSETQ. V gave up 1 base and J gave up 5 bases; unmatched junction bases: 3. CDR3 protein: CASSLWLAGTGELFF. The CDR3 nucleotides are TGCGCCAGCAGCTTGTGGCTAGCGGGGACCGGGGAGCTGTTTTTT.

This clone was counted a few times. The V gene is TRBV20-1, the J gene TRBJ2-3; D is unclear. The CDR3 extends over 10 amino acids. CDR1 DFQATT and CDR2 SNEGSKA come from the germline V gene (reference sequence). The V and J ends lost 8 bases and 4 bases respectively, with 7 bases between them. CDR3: CSFGADTQYF. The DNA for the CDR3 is TGCAGTTTTGGGGCAGATACGCAGTATTTT.

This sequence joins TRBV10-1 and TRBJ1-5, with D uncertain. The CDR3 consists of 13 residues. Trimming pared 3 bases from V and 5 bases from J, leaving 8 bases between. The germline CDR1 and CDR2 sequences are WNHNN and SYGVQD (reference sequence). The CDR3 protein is CASSDGWDQPQHF. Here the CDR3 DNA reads TGCGCCAGCAGTGATGGGTGGGATCAGCCCCAGCATTTT.

The DNA of the CDR3 is TGTGCCAGCAGCTACCGGGACCCAAGACGCTACGAGCAGTACTTC. Its translation: CASSYRDPRRYEQYF. The chain recombines TRBV7-9 with TRBJ2-7; D is perhaps TRBD1 or TRBD2 (5 bases each). Trimming pared 4 bases from V and 3 bases from J, leaving 16 bases between. The germline V gene has CDR1 SEHNR and CDR2 FQNEAQ (reference sequence). This CDR3 region has 15 residues.

CDR3 in amino acids: CARPGTSSTDTQYF. CDR3 coding DNA: TGTGCTCGACCGGGAACTTCTAGCACAGATACGCAGTATTTT. V and J are TRBV19 and TRBJ2-3; TRBD2 is a possible D gene (5 bases). The CDR3 is 14 amino acids. Per the germline V gene, CDR1 is LNHDA and CDR2 is SQIVND (reference sequence).

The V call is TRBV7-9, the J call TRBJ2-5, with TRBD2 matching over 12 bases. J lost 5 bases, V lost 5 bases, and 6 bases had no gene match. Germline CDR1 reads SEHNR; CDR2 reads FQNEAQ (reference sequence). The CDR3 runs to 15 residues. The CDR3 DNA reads TGTGCCAGCAGCCCTCTAGCGGGAGGGTGGGAGACCCAGTACTTC. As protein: CASSPLAGGWETQYF.

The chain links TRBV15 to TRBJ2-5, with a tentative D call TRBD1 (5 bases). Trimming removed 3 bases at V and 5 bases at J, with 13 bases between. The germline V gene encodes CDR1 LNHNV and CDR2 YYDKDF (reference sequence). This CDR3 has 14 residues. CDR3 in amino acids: CATSRGRVFETQYF. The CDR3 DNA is TGTGCCACCAGCAGGGGCAGGGTTTTCGAGACCCAGTACTTC.

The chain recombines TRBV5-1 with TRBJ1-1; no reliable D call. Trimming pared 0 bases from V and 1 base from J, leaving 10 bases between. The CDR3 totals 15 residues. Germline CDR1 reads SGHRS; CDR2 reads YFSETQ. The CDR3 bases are TGCGCCAGCAGCTTGGAGCCAGGCGGGAACACTGAAGCTTTCTTT. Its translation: CASSLEPGGNTEAFF. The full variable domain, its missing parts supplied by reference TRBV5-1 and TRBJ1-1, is KAGVTQTPRYLIKTRGQQVTLSCSPISGHRSVSWYQQTPGQGLQFLFEYFSETQRNKGNFPGRFSGRQFSNSRSEMNVSTLELGDSALYLCASSLEPGGNTEAFFGQGTRLTVV.

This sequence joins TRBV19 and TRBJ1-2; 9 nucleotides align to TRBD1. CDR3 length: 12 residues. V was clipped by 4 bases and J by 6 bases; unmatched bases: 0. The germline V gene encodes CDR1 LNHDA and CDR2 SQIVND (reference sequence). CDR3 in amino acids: CASSRTGDGYTF. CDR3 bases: TGTGCCAGTAGTAGGACAGGGGATGGCTACACCTTC. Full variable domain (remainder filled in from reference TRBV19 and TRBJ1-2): DGGITQSPKYLFRKEGQNVTLSCEQNLNHDAMYWYRQDPGQGLRLIYYSQIVNDFQKGDIAEGYSVSREKKESFPLTVTSAQKNPTAFYLCASSRTGDGYTFGSGTRLTVV.